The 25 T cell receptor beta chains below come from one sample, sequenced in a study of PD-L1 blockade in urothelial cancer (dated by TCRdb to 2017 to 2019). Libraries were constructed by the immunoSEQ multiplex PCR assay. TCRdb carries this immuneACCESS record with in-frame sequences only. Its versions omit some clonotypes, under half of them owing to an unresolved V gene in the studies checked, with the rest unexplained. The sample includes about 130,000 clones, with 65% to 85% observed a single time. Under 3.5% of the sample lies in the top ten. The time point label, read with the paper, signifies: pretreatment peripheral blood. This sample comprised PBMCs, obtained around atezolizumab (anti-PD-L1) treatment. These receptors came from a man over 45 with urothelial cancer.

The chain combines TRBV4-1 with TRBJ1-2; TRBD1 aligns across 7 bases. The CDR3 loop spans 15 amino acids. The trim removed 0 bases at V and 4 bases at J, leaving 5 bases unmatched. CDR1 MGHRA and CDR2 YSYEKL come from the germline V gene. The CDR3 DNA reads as TGCGCCAGCAGCCAAGAACAGGGACAGAGCTATGGCTACACCTTC. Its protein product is CASSQEQGQSYGYTF.

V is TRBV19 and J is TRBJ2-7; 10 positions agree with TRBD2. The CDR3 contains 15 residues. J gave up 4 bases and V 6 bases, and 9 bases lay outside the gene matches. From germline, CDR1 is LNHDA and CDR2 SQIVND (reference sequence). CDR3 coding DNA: TGTGCCAGTAGCGTTCTAGCGGGAGTAAGGTACGAGCAGTACTTC. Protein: CASSVLAGVRYEQYF.

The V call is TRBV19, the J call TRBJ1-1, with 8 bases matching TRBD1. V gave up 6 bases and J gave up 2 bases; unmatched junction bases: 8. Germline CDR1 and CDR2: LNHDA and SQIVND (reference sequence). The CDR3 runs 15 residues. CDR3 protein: CASRPFDRGNTEAFF. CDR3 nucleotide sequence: TGTGCCAGTAGACCGTTCGACAGGGGAAACACTGAAGCTTTCTTT.

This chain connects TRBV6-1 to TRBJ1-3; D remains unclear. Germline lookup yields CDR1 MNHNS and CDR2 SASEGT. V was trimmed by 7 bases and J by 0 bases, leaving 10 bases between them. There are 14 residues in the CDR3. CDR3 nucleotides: TGTGCCAGCATGAGCCCGTTCTCTGGAAACACCATATATTTT. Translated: CASMSPFSGNTIYF.

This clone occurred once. CDR3 sequence: CASSYDRALAKNIQYF. DNA of the CDR3: TGTGCCAGCAGTTACGACAGAGCCTTAGCCAAAAACATTCAGTACTTC. The chain combines TRBV6-5 with TRBJ2-4; D is possibly TRBD1 (5 bases). V was trimmed by 2 bases and J by 0 bases, leaving 11 bases between them. Per the germline V gene, CDR1 is MNHEY and CDR2 is SVGAGI. This CDR3 comprises 16 residues.

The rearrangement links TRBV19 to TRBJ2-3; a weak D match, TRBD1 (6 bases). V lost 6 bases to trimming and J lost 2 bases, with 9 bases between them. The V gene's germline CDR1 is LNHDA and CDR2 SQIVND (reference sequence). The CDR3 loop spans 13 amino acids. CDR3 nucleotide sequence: TGTGCCAGTAGAGGGGGAATCACAGATACGCAGTATTTT. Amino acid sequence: CASRGGITDTQYF. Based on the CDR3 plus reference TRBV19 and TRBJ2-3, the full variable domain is DGGITQSPKYLFRKEGQNVTLSCEQNLNHDAMYWYRQDPGQGLRLIYYSQIVNDFQKGDIAEGYSVSREKKESFPLTVTSAQKNPTAFYLCASRGGITDTQYFGPGTRLTVL.

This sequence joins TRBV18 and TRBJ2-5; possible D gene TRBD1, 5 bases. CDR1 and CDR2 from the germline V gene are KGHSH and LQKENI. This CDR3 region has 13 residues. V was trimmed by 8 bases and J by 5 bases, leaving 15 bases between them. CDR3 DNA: TGTGCCAGCGCCACAGGTGTGGAGGAGACCCAGTACTTC. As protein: CASATGVEETQYF.

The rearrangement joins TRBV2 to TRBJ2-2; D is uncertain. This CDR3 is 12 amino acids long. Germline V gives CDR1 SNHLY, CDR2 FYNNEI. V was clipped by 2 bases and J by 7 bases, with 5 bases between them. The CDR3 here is CASSEPVGELFF. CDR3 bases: TGTGCCAGCAGTGAACCTGTCGGGGAGCTGTTTTTT.

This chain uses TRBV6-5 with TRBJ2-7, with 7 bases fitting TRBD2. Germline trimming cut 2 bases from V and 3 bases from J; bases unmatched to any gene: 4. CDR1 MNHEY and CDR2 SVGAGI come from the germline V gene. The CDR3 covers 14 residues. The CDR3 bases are TGTGCCAGCAGTTACCGGGCTAGCGGCTACGAGCAGTACTTC. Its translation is CASSYRASGYEQYF.

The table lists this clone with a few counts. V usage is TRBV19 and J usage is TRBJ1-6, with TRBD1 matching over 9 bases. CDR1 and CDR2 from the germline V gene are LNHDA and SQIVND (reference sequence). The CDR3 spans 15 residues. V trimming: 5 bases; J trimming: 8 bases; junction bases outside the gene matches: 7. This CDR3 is CASSRWGQGDSPLHF. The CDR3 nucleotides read TGTGCCAGTAGTCGGTGGGGACAGGGTGATTCACCCCTCCACTTT.

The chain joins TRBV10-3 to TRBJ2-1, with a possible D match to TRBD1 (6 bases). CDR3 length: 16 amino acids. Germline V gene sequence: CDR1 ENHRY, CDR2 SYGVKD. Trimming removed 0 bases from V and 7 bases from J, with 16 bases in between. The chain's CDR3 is CAISESTGLDRNEQFF. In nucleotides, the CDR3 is TGTGCCATCAGTGAGTCGACAGGACTTGACAGGAATGAGCAGTTCTTC.

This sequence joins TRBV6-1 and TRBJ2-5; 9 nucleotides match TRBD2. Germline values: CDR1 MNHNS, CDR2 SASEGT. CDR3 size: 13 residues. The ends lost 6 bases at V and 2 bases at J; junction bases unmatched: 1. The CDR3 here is CASRTSGQETQYF. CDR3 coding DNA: TGTGCCAGCAGGACTAGCGGACAAGAGACCCAGTACTTC.

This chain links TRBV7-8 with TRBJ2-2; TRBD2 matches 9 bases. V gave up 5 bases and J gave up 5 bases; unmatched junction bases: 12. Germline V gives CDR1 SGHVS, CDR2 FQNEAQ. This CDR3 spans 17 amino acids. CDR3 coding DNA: TGTGCCAGCAGCGGGAATGTTGGCGGGAGGGTTACCGGGGAGCTGTTTTTT. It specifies CASSGNVGGRVTGELFF. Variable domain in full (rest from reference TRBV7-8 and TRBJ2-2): GAGVSQSPRYKVAKRGQDVALRCDPISGHVSLFWYQQALGQGPEFLTYFQNEAQLDKSGLPSDRFFAERPEGSVSTLKIQRTQQEDSAVYLCASSGNVGGRVTGELFFGEGSRLTVL.

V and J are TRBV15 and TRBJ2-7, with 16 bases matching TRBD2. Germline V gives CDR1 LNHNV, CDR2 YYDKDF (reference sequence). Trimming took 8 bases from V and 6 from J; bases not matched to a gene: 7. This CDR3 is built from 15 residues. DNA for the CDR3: TGTGCCACCGCCTCCGGGACTAGCGGGAGGGTCGAGCAGTACTTC. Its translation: CATASGTSGRVEQYF.

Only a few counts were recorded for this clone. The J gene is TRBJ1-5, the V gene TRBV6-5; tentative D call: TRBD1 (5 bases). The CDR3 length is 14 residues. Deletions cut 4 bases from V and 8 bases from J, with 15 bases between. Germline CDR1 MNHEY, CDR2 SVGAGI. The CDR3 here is CASSFGRFREPQHF. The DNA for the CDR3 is TGTGCCAGCAGTTTCGGACGGTTCAGGGAGCCCCAGCATTTT.

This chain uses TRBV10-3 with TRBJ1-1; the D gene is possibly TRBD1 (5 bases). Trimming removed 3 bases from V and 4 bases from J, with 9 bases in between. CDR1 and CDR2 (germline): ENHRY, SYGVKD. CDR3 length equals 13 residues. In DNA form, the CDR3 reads TGTGCCATCAGTGACAGGGTGGGCACTGAAGCTTTCTTT. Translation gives CAISDRVGTEAFF.

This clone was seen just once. The CDR3 region is CASSSSLTSGSLNTGELFF. The CDR3 coding sequence is TGTGCCAGCAGCTCCTCGCTGACTAGCGGGAGTTTGAACACCGGGGAGCTGTTTTTT. The chain combines TRBV5-4 with TRBJ2-2; 12 bases fit TRBD2. CDR3 length equals 19 residues. After removal of 3 bases from V and 1 base from J, the junction contained 10 bases not matched to a gene. Germline V gene lookup returns CDR1 SGHNT and CDR2 YYREEE (reference sequence).

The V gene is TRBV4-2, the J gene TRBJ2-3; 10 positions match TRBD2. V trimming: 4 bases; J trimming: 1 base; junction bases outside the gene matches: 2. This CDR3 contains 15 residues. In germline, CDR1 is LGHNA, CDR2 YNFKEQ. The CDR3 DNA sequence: TGTGCCAGCAGCCTGACTAGCGGGCGCACAGATACGCAGTATTTT. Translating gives CASSLTSGRTDTQYF.

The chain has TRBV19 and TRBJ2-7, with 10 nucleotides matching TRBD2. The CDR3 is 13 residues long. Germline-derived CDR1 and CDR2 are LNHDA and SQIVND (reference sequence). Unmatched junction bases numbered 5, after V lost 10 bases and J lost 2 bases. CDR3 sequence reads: CATSAGGPYEQYF. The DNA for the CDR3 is TGTGCCACCTCAGCGGGAGGGCCCTACGAGCAGTACTTC.

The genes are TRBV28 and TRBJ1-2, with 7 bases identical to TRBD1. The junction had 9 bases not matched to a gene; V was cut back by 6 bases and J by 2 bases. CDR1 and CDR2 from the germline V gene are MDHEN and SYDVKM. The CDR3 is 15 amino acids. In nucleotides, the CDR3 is TGTGCCAGCAGGAGACAGGGTGCAGCGAACTATGGCTACACCTTC. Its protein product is CASRRQGAANYGYTF.

The chain's CDR3 is CASSLAAAGGYGYTF. The CDR3 nucleotides are TGTGCCAGCAGCTTGGCAGCCGCGGGGGGATATGGCTACACCTTC. The chain recombines TRBV5-6 with TRBJ1-2; possible D gene TRBD1, 5 bases. The germline V and J ends were trimmed by 0 bases and 5 bases, with 14 bases remaining between them. CDR1 SGHDT and CDR2 YYEEEE come from the germline V gene. The CDR3 is 15 amino acids.

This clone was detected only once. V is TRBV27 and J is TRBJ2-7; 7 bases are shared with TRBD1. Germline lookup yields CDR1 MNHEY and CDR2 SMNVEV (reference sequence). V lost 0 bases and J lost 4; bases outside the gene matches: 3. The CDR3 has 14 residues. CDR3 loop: CASSLSTGWYEQYF. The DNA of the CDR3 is TGTGCCAGCAGTTTATCGACAGGGTGGTACGAGCAGTACTTC.

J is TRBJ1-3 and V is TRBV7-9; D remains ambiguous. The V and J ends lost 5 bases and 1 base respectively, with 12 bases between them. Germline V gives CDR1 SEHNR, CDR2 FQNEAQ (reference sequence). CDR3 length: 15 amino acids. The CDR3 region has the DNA TGTGCCAGCAGCCTGAGTACCTTATCTGGAAACACCATATATTTT. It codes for CASSLSTLSGNTIYF.

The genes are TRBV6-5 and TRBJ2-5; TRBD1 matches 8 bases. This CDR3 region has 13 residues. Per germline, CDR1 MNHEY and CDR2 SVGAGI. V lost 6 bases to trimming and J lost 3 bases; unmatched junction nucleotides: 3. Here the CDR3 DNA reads TGTGCCAGCAGACGACAGGGGAAAGAGACCCAGTACTTC. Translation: CASRRQGKETQYF.

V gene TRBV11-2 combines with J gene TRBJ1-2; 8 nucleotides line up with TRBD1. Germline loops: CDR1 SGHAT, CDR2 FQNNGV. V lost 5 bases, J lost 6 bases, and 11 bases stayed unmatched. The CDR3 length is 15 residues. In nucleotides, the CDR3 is TGTGCCAGCAGCCCTAGGACAGGGCTTGGGAATGGCTACACCTTC. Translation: CASSPRTGLGNGYTF. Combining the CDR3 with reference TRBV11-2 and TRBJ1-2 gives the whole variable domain EAGVAQSPRYKIIEKRQSVAFWCNPISGHATLYWYQQILGQGPKLLIQFQNNGVVDDSQLPKDRFSAERLKGVDSTLKIQPAKLEDSAVYLCASSPRTGLGNGYTFGSGTRLTVV.